The 22 T cell receptor beta chains below come from one sample, sequenced in a study of T cell responses to AZD1222 COVID-19 vaccine. Clones were read by immunoSEQ multiplex PCR, and TCRdb kept only the in-frame ones, dropping some. The sample lists about 110,000 clones; 90% were seen once. The material sequenced was peripheral blood, taken 28 days after the second AZD1222 dose. These receptors were collected from an adult who received the AZD1222 COVID-19 vaccine.

V and J are TRBV3-1 (or the pseudogene TRBV3-2) and TRBJ1-4, with D uncertain. Germline V gene data show CDR1 as LGHDT and CDR2 as YNNKEL (reference sequence). The CDR3 sequence is 13 residues long. V was clipped by 1 base and J by 8 bases, with 8 bases between them. The CDR3 region is CASSQAQPEKLFF. CDR3 nucleotide sequence: TGTGCCAGCAGCCAAGCTCAGCCGGAAAAACTGTTTTTT.

The chain combines TRBV6-5 with TRBJ2-7, with D hard to call. Trimming stripped 0 bases from V and 6 bases from J, with 9 bases between. This CDR3 has 13 residues. Germline V CDR1 and CDR2: MNHEY, SVGAGI. CDR3 bases: TGTGCCAGCAGTTACTCCCCGGATTCCGAGCAGTACTTC. It is translated as CASSYSPDSEQYF.

The chain links TRBV6-5 to TRBJ2-7; D gene ambiguous. This CDR3 comprises 14 residues. Trimming removed 11 bases at V and 5 bases at J, with 22 bases between. The V gene's germline CDR1 is MNHEY and CDR2 SVGAGI. CDR3 amino acids: CAGPRVTVNHEQYF. CDR3 in DNA: TGTGCCGGCCCCCGGGTCACAGTAAACCACGAGCAGTACTTC.

The chain joins TRBV7-9 to TRBJ1-1; D is unclear. The CDR3 consists of 15 residues. V lost 3 bases to trimming and J lost 6 bases, with 17 bases between them. Germline CDR1 reads SEHNR; CDR2 reads FQNEAQ (reference sequence). In DNA, the CDR3 is TGTGCCAGCAGCTTTCCATCCCCTCGGAGCTCTGAAGCTTTCTTT. Translated, it gives CASSFPSPRSSEAFF.

The chain carries TRBV11-2 and TRBJ2-1; D possibly corresponds to TRBD1 (6 bases). The CDR3 length is 15 residues. Per the germline V gene, CDR1 is SGHAT and CDR2 is FQNNGV. V dropped 2 bases and J dropped 0 bases, with 8 bases sitting between them. The CDR3 sequence is CASSLIRGSYNEQFF. The CDR3 DNA follows: TGTGCCAGCAGCTTAATCAGGGGCTCCTACAATGAGCAGTTCTTC.

The chain carries TRBV19 and TRBJ2-7; a possible D gene is TRBD1 (6 bases). The CDR3 runs to 13 residues. CDR1 is LNHDA and CDR2 is SQIVND in the germline V gene (reference sequence). V was shortened by 6 bases and J by 3 bases, with 12 bases between the two germline ends. DNA for the CDR3: TGTGCCAGTAGCCCGGGACACAGCTACGAGCAGTACTTC. Residues: CASSPGHSYEQYF.

Only one count was recorded for this clone. The V call is TRBV5-6, the J call TRBJ2-5; a possible D gene is TRBD2 (6 bases). This CDR3 contains 13 residues. The germline gives CDR1 SGHDT, CDR2 YYEEEE. Between the trimmed V and J ends, which lost 6 bases and 5 bases, there was a span of 14 bases. CDR3 in amino acids: CASTAAGRETQYF. Written as DNA, the CDR3 is TGTGCCAGCACCGCGGCGGGGAGGGAGACCCAGTACTTC.

The chain combines TRBV7-2 with TRBJ1-1; D ambiguous. CDR1 and CDR2 (germline): SGHTA, FQGNSA. V was pared by 3 bases and J by 0 bases, with 5 bases between. There are 13 residues in the CDR3. As DNA, the CDR3 is TGTGCCAGCAGCTTTGGCCTGAACACTGAAGCTTTCTTT. This codes for CASSFGLNTEAFF.

This chain links TRBV5-4 with TRBJ2-3, with TRBD2 matching over 10 bases. The CDR3 covers 19 residues. After removal of 0 bases from V and 3 bases from J, the junction contained 13 bases not matched to a gene. The germline V gene has CDR1 SGHNT and CDR2 YYREEE (reference sequence). DNA for the CDR3: TGTGCCAGCAGCTTGGTTCCAGCGGGGGGGCCGGAGTGGACAGATACGCAGTATTTT. Protein sequence: CASSLVPAGGPEWTDTQYF.

This chain connects TRBV6-2 or TRBV6-3 to TRBJ2-3; D gene uncertain. The CDR3 totals 16 residues. Trimming removed 2 bases from V and 1 base from J, with 13 bases in between. Germline V lookup: CDR1 MNHEY, CDR2 SVGEGT. The CDR3 spells CASSYPSHRRTDTQYF. The CDR3 DNA reads TGTGCCAGCAGTTACCCTTCGCACAGACGCACAGATACGCAGTATTTT.

The V call is TRBV7-9, the J call TRBJ2-5; no reliable D call. V lost 3 bases and J lost 5, with 13 bases in between. Germline-derived CDR1 and CDR2 are SEHNR and FQNEAQ (reference sequence). The CDR3 is 14 residues long. CDR3 sequence (DNA): TGTGCCAGCAGCTTGGGGTCTGGCTGGGAGACCCAGTACTTC. Amino acids: CASSLGSGWETQYF.

This CDR3 is CASSQEGTSDTGELFF. The CDR3 region has the DNA TGTGCCAGCAGCCAAGAGGGGACTAGCGACACCGGGGAGCTGTTTTTT. The rearrangement joins TRBV4-2 to TRBJ2-2; 10 bases agree with TRBD2. Germline assignment: CDR1 LGHNA and CDR2 YNFKEQ. The CDR3 is 16 amino acids. With V trimmed by 0 bases and J by 3 bases, 1 base remained unmatched.

The V gene is TRBV3-1 (or the pseudogene TRBV3-2), the J gene TRBJ2-3, with 9 bases lining up with TRBD2. Germline assignment: CDR1 LGHDT and CDR2 YNNKEL (reference sequence). The CDR3 length is 17 residues. Germline trimming cut 5 bases from V and 5 bases from J; bases unmatched to any gene: 14. The CDR3 DNA reads TGTGCCAGCAGCTTTTGTAGCGGGGGAGACTTAGAAGATACGCAGTATTTT. Protein: CASSFCSGGDLEDTQYF.

This chain joins TRBV24-1 and TRBJ1-1, with D maybe TRBD1 (5 bases). The CDR3 covers 14 residues. V lost 4 bases and J 3 bases, leaving 11 bases between the germline ends. The germline gives CDR1 KGHDR, CDR2 SFDVKD. CDR3 nucleotide sequence: TGTGCCACCAGTGACTCCGGGACCTACACTGAAGCTTTCTTT. Protein sequence: CATSDSGTYTEAFF.

The CDR3 here is CSVSTVSYNEQFF. In DNA form, the CDR3 reads TGCAGCGTTTCCACAGTCTCCTACAATGAGCAGTTCTTC. The V call is TRBV29-1, the J call TRBJ2-1; D is undetermined. CDR3 length equals 13 residues. CDR1 and CDR2 from the germline V gene are SQVTM and ANQGSEA. The V end was cut by 5 bases, the J end by 0 bases, with 8 bases between.

The chain links TRBV15 to TRBJ1-5; D remains ambiguous. Deletions cut 0 bases from V and 0 bases from J, with 9 bases between. The CDR3 totals 16 residues. Germline CDR1 is LNHNV and CDR2 is YYDKDF (reference sequence). CDR3 nucleotides: TGTGCCACCAGCAGAGATATTGACAATAGCAATCAGCCCCAGCATTTT. Translating it yields CATSRDIDNSNQPQHF.

V and J are TRBV19 and TRBJ2-1; D call uncertain. V was clipped by 5 bases and J by 6 bases, with 8 bases between them. This CDR3 has 12 amino acids. Per germline, CDR1 LNHDA and CDR2 SQIVND (reference sequence). The CDR3 reads CASSPLGNEQFF. The CDR3 coding sequence is TGTGCCAGTAGTCCACTCGGCAATGAGCAGTTCTTC.

The chain links TRBV4-2 to TRBJ2-2; 8 nucleotides line up with TRBD2. The V gene end was trimmed by 4 bases and the J gene end by 5 bases; junction bases not matched to a gene: 9. CDR1 is LGHNA, CDR2 YNFKEQ, per germline. The CDR3 has 16 residues. The chain's CDR3 is CASSRAGGGFTGELFF. CDR3 DNA: TGTGCCAGCAGCCGTGCGGGCGGGGGGTTTACCGGGGAGCTGTTTTTT.

The chain combines TRBV27 with TRBJ2-7; TRBD1 aligns across 8 bases. The V gene end was trimmed by 5 bases and the J gene end by 2 bases; junction bases not matched to a gene: 11. Germline V CDR1 and CDR2: MNHEY, SMNVEV (reference sequence). CDR3 length: 16 amino acids. The CDR3 region has the DNA TGTGCCAGCAGTCCCGGGACAGGTTCATCGACCTACGAGCAGTACTTC. The encoded protein is CASSPGTGSSTYEQYF.

V is TRBV18 and J is TRBJ2-1; 9 bases map to TRBD2. Germline V gene data show CDR1 as KGHSH and CDR2 as LQKENI. Losses at the gene ends were 1 base for V and 6 bases for J; bases not matched to a gene: 7. This CDR3 has 16 amino acids. The CDR3 reads CASSPQGIAGVNEQFF. As DNA, the CDR3 is TGTGCCAGCTCACCACAAGGAATAGCGGGGGTCAATGAGCAGTTCTTC.

The V call is TRBV18, the J call TRBJ2-1; D gene unclear. Germline lookup yields CDR1 KGHSH and CDR2 LQKENI. This CDR3 has 12 residues. With 1 base removed from V and 6 bases from J, the gap between germline ends came to 4 bases. The CDR3 DNA reads as TGTGCCAGCTCACCACTTATCAATGAGCAGTTCTTC. Its protein is CASSPLINEQFF.

The CDR3 here is CASSFSLFSSTGELFF. The CDR3 nucleotides are TGTGCCAGCAGCTTTTCGCTCTTTAGTTCCACCGGGGAGCTGTTTTTT. The rearrangement joins TRBV7-6 to TRBJ2-2; D ambiguous. V dropped 3 bases and J dropped 4 bases, with 15 bases sitting between them. The CDR3 covers 16 residues. Germline V gives CDR1 SGHVS, CDR2 FNYEAQ.